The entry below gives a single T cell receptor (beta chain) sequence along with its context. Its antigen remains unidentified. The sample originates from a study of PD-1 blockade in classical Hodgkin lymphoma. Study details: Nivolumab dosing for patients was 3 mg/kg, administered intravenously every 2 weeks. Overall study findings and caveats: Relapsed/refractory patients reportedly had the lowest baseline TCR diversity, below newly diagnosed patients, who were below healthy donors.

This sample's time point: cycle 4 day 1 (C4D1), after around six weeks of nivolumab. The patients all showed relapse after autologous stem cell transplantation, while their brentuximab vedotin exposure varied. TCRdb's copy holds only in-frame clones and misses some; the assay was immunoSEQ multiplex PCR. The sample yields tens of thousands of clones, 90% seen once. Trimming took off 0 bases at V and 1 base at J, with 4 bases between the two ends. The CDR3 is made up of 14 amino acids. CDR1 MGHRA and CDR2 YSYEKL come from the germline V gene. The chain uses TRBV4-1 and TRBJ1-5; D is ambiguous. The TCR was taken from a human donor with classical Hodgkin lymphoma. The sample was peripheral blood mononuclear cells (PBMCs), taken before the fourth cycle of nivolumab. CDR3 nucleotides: TGCGCCAGCAGCCAAGAGTCCAGCAATCAGCCCCAGCATTTT. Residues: CASSQESSNQPQHF.